This is a list of T cell receptor beta chains from one sample in a study of control samples from healthy donors and cancer patients. The repertoire was sequenced with immunoSEQ multiplex PCR; TCRdb's copy has only in-frame clones and lacks some. Found here are 95,000 to 150,000 clones, 70% to 90% of them singletons; the top ten hold roughly 3.4%. The source material was blood. The receptors here all came from a middle-aged man in good health. Both conserved end residues are part of each CDR3. D genes are given only for firm matches. The size entry is marked missing in some rows and otherwise reads once, few, many or a size class.

size	D	V	J	CDR3	DNA
.	.	TRBV5-6	TRBJ1-3	CASSSDRPSGNTIYF	TGTGCCAGCAGCTCCGACAGGCCCTCTGGAAACACCATATATTTT
.	TRBD1	TRBV6-6	TRBJ1-1	CASSPPRQGGEAFF	TGTGCCAGCAGCCCTCCTCGACAGGGAGGTGAAGCTTTCTTT
once	.	TRBV4-3	TRBJ2-7	CASSQGEGAYEQYF	TGCGCCAGCAGCCAGGGTGAGGGGGCCTACGAGCAGTACTTC
.	.	TRBV6-6	TRBJ1-1	CASSYQVNTEAFF	TGTGCCAGCAGTTACCAGGTGAACACTGAAGCTTTCTTT
.	.	TRBV10-1	TRBJ1-1	CASSPTSNTEAFF	TGCGCCAGCAGCCCGACATCGAACACTGAAGCTTTCTTT
.	TRBD1	TRBV3-1/TRBV3-2	TRBJ1-2	CASSLYGQARGYGYTF	TGTGCCAGCAGCCTATACGGACAGGCTAGGGGCTATGGCTACACCTTC
.	.	TRBV24-1	TRBJ2-1	CATSDLTSNEQFF	TGTGCCACCAGTGATTTGACGAGCAATGAGCAGTTCTTC
.	.	TRBV6-5	TRBJ1-5	CASSNDRNSNQPQHF	TGTGCCAGCAGTAATGACAGGAATAGCAATCAGCCCCAGCATTTT
.	TRBD1	TRBV30	TRBJ1-6	CAWSRLRQGIESPLHF	TGTGCCTGGAGTCGCCTAAGACAGGGGATTGAGTCACCCCTCCACTTT
.	TRBD2	TRBV27	TRBJ2-3	CASSPAGDWASGGGITDTQYF	TGTGCCAGCAGTCCGGCTGGGGACTGGGCTAGCGGGGGGGGAATCACAGATACGCAGTATTTT
.	.	TRBV12-5	TRBJ2-3	CASKLAPTTDTQYF	TGTGCTAGCAAACTAGCCCCCACGACAGATACGCAGTATTTT
.	TRBD2	TRBV7-2	TRBJ2-3	CASSLGASGGLSTDTQYF	TGTGCCAGCAGCTTAGGGGCTAGCGGGGGGCTTAGCACAGATACGCAGTATTTT
few	.	TRBV4-1	TRBJ1-2	CASSQEGGASGGYTF	TGCGCCAGCAGCCAAGAAGGAGGGGCTTCGGGTGGCTACACCTTC
.	.	TRBV2	TRBJ1-5	CANGPEGNQPQHF	TGTGCCAACGGACCGGAGGGCAATCAGCCCCAGCATTTT
.	.	TRBV7-9	TRBJ1-2	CASSDPGAKPGYGYTF	TGTGCCAGCAGCGACCCGGGCGCTAAACCAGGCTATGGCTACACCTTC
.	.	TRBV6-6	TRBJ1-2	CASSYSRDSYGYTF	TGTGCCAGCAGTTACTCGAGGGACTCCTATGGCTACACCTTC
.	TRBD1	TRBV7-9	TRBJ1-4	CASSPLDRAEKLFF	TGTGCCAGCAGCCCGCTGGACAGGGCCGAAAAACTGTTTTTT
.	TRBD1	TRBV19	TRBJ1-6	CASSMDRENSPLHF	TGTGCCAGTAGTATGGACAGGGAAAATTCACCCCTCCACTTT
.	TRBD1	TRBV11-3	TRBJ1-2	CASSFGDSLRGYTF	TGTGCCAGCAGCTTCGGGGACAGCCTTCGGGGCTACACCTTC
once	.	TRBV5-1	TRBJ1-2	CASSFDNNMGYGYTF	TGCGCCAGCAGCTTCGATAACAACATGGGCTATGGCTACACCTTC
.	.	TRBV24-1	TRBJ1-2	CATSDHLGKDGYTF	TGTGCCACCAGTGACCATTTAGGCAAAGATGGCTACACCTTC
.	.	TRBV6-5	TRBJ2-3	CASSSGGLGTDTQYF	TGTGCCAGCAGTTCCGGGGGGCTGGGCACGGATACGCAGTATTTT
few	TRBD1	TRBV10-2	TRBJ1-5	CASSMGQNNQPQHF	TGCGCCAGCAGTATGGGACAGAACAATCAGCCCCAGCATTTT
few	.	TRBV18	TRBJ2-1	CASSPTPKNEQFF	TGTGCCAGCTCACCGACTCCTAAAAATGAGCAGTTCTTC